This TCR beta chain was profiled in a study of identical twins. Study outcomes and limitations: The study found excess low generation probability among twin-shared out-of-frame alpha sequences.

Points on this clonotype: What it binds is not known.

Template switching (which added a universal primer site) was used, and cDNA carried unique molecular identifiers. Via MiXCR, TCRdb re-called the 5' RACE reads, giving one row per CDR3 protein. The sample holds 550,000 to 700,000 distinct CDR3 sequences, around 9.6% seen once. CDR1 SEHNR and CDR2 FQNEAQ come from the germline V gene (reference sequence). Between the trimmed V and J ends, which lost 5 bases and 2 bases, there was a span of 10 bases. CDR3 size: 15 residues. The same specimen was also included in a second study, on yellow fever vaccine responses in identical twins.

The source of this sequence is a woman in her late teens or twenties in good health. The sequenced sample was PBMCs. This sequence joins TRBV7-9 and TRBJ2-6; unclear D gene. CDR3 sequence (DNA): TGTGCCAGCAGCCCCGCGCTGGCTGGGGCCAACGTCCTGACTTTC. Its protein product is CASSPALAGANVLTF. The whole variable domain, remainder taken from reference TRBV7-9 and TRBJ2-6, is DTGVSQNPRHKITKRGQNVTFRCDPISEHNRLYWYRQTLGQGPEFLTYFQNEAQLEKSRLLSDRFSAERPKGSFSTLEIQRTEQGDSAMYLCASSPALAGANVLTFGAGSRLTVL.